This T cell receptor beta chain was recorded in a study of T cells in Graves' hyperthyroidism and ophthalmopathy. RNA transcripts provided the source from which TCR beta CDR3 regions were amplified. Initially, a first-round RT-PCR of the TCR CDR3 employed the HTBI primer set. Each CDR3 protein is one row after TCRdb ran MiXCR on the multiplex PCR reads. The sample records hundreds of thousands of distinct CDR3 sequences, 38% being singletons. A word on this clonotype: Its antigen is undetermined.

The study defined stable Graves' hyperthyroidism as no ophthalmopathy progression within 18 months. PBMCs were collected from an approximately 9.4 ml volume of fresh peripheral blood. Notes on the study in general: Ophthalmopathy was model-predicted a median approximately 6.4 months pre-onset. Blood held most thyroid clonotypes expanded above 0.001 frequency.

The CDR3 runs 12 residues. V shed 6 bases and J 8 bases; nucleotides not matched to a gene: 8. The germline V gene encodes CDR1 SQVTM and CDR2 ANQGSEA. The clonotype originates from a man between 18 and 35 years old with Graves' hyperthyroidism. Sequencing was done on a sample of blood. The rearrangement links TRBV29-1 to TRBJ1-2; TRBD1 matches 8 bases. CDR3 protein: CSVDQGAKGYTF. The CDR3 DNA is TGCAGCGTAGACCAGGGGGCGAAAGGCTACACCTTC.